One and the same sample provided the 10 T cell receptor beta chains below, sequenced in a study of shared clonotypes between healthy human individuals. It was CD45RO-negative cells, positively selected for CCR7, that made up naive CD8 cells, with terminally differentiated effector memory CD45RA+ cells excluded. Assay used: immunoSEQ multiplex PCR; TCRdb lists only in-frame clones, some missing. The table has some 2,100,000 clones, more than 85% seen once. What was sequenced was naive CD8+ T cells from PBMCs. These receptors all stem from a man aged 18 to 29 in good health. Some clones in this sample may be carry-over from other donors' samples.

V is TRBV25-1 and J is TRBJ2-7; tentatively, D is TRBD1 or TRBD2 (6 bases each). Trimming removed 5 bases at V and 5 bases at J, with 13 bases between. Germline lookup yields CDR1 MGHDK and CDR2 SYGVNS. There are 13 residues in the CDR3. The CDR3 loop is CASSRPGEDEQYF. The CDR3 DNA is TGTGCCAGCAGTAGGCCAGGGGAGGACGAGCAGTACTTC.

This clone occurred a few times. The chain is built from TRBV10-3 and TRBJ2-5; no clear D. This CDR3 is 13 amino acids long. V gave up 0 bases and J gave up 5 bases, with 7 bases separating them. The germline CDR1 and CDR2 sequences are ENHRY and SYGVKD. DNA for the CDR3: TGTGCCATCAGTGAGTCTGTGTGGGAGACCCAGTACTTC. This gives the protein CAISESVWETQYF.

This chain joins TRBV27 and TRBJ2-7, with D maybe TRBD1 (5 bases). Trimming removed 4 bases at V and 5 bases at J, with 21 bases between. The CDR3 is made up of 16 amino acids. Per germline, CDR1 MNHEY and CDR2 SMNVEV (reference sequence). The CDR3 region has the DNA TGTGCCAGCAGTTCGCTGGTGGGGCAGGGTAGGAACGAGCAGTACTTC. This sequence encodes CASSSLVGQGRNEQYF.

The V and J genes are TRBV19 and TRBJ2-1; 9 bases line up with TRBD2. In germline, CDR1 is LNHDA, CDR2 SQIVND (reference sequence). The V and J ends lost 3 bases and 2 bases, in that order; junction bases with no gene match: 5. CDR3 length: 16 amino acids. CDR3 in amino acids: CASSIMVAGAYNEQFF. The CDR3 DNA reads TGTGCCAGTAGTATTATGGTAGCGGGAGCCTACAATGAGCAGTTCTTC.

The chain couples TRBV9 to TRBJ2-7; 9 bases line up with TRBD2. This CDR3 contains 15 residues. V was clipped by 0 bases and J by 4 bases; unmatched bases: 5. Germline V lookup: CDR1 SGDLS, CDR2 YYNGEE. The CDR3 protein is CASSVGGTSIYEQYF. The CDR3 coding sequence is TGTGCCAGCAGCGTAGGGGGGACTAGCATATACGAGCAGTACTTC. The variable domain in full, completed from reference TRBV9 and TRBJ2-7, reads DSGVTQTPKHLITATGQRVTLRCSPRSGDLSVYWYQQSLDQGLQFLIQYYNGEERAKGNILERFSAQQFPDLHSELNLSSLELGDSALYFCASSVGGTSIYEQYFGPGTRLTVT.

The V and J genes are TRBV28 and TRBJ1-5; tentative D call: TRBD1 (5 bases). V was pared by 5 bases and J by 1 base, with 12 bases between. The germline gives CDR1 MDHEN, CDR2 SYDVKM. The CDR3 is made up of 15 amino acids. The CDR3 loop is CASSAQWGSNQPQHF. Here the CDR3 DNA reads TGTGCCAGCAGTGCACAGTGGGGGAGCAATCAGCCCCAGCATTTT.

The rearrangement joins TRBV27 to TRBJ1-2; D remains ambiguous. V gave up 6 bases and J gave up 4 bases, with 12 bases separating them. This CDR3 has 13 residues. Germline values: CDR1 MNHEY, CDR2 SMNVEV (reference sequence). CDR3 in amino acids: CASSPSLTYGYTF. For the CDR3, the DNA is TGTGCCAGCAGCCCCTCATTGACCTATGGCTACACCTTC.

The chain combines TRBV6-5 with TRBJ1-6; no clear D gene. This CDR3 comprises 15 residues. CDR1 is MNHEY, CDR2 SVGAGI, per germline. V was shortened by 0 bases and J by 7 bases, with 10 bases between the two germline ends. CDR3 loop: CASSYSTRGNSPLHF. For the CDR3, the DNA is TGTGCCAGCAGTTACTCGACGCGCGGAAATTCACCCCTCCACTTT.

This clone was observed once. This chain uses TRBV29-1 with TRBJ2-1, with 13 positions matching TRBD2. The ends lost 7 bases at V and 5 bases at J; junction bases unmatched: 5. Germline assignment: CDR1 SQVTM and CDR2 ANQGSEA. The CDR3 is 14 amino acids. Written as DNA, the CDR3 is TGCAGCGCGGGACTAGCGGGATACAACAATGAGCAGTTCTTC. This sequence encodes CSAGLAGYNNEQFF.

The rearrangement joins TRBV4-1 to TRBJ2-7; possible D gene TRBD1, 5 bases. The CDR3 sequence is 13 residues long. Germline CDR1 is MGHRA and CDR2 is YSYEKL. V gave up 2 bases and J gave up 4 bases, with 9 bases separating them. The CDR3 coding sequence is TGCGCCAGCAGCCAAAGGGGAAGGTACGAGCAGTACTTC. Protein: CASSQRGRYEQYF.